Presented here are 21 T cell receptor beta chains from one specimen sequenced in a study of cytomegalovirus exposure and HLA in healthy donors. The PCR ran on 60 Vbeta and 13 Jbeta primers. Assay used: immunoSEQ multiplex PCR; TCRdb lists only in-frame clones, some missing. Among fewer than 60,000 clones, approximately 80% were seen once, and the ten largest hold approximately 2.8%. Sequencing input: PBMCs. The receptors were sampled from a man between 50 and 59 years old in good health and CMV-seronegative.

DNA of the CDR3: TGCGCCAGCAGCTTGGTTCTTTTCACAGATACGCAGTATTTT. Translating it yields CASSLVLFTDTQYF. The rearrangement links TRBV5-1 to TRBJ2-3; D remains unclear. CDR1 and CDR2 (germline): SGHRS, YFSETQ. The CDR3 contains 14 residues. Trimming took off 0 bases at V and 2 bases at J, with 7 bases between the two ends.

V usage is TRBV18 and J usage is TRBJ1-5, with D possibly being TRBD1 (5 bases). Trimming cost V 4 bases and J 0 bases, with 13 bases left between them. Germline loops: CDR1 KGHSH, CDR2 LQKENI. CDR3 length: 16 residues. CDR3 bases: TGTGCCAGCTCACGTTCGGGACTGAATAGCAATCAGCCCCAGCATTTT. Translation: CASSRSGLNSNQPQHF.

This clone appeared a few times. V is TRBV9 and J is TRBJ1-2, with D possibly TRBD1 on 6 matching bases. The CDR3 spans 16 residues. Germline V gene data show CDR1 as SGDLS and CDR2 as YYNGEE. Trimming removed 0 bases at V and 6 bases at J, with 18 bases between. The CDR3 loop is CASSVGPPGRGDGYTF. The CDR3 bases are TGTGCCAGCAGCGTAGGGCCCCCAGGCAGGGGCGATGGCTACACCTTC.

A few counts support this clone. The chain carries TRBV5-4 and TRBJ2-7; a weak D match, TRBD1 (6 bases). V was trimmed by 2 bases and J by 0 bases, leaving 9 bases between them. The CDR3 sequence is 14 residues long. Germline CDR1 is SGHNT and CDR2 is YYREEE (reference sequence). This CDR3 is CASSLTGNSYEQYF. CDR3 sequence (DNA): TGTGCCAGCAGCTTAACAGGGAACTCCTACGAGCAGTACTTC.

The chain combines TRBV4-1 with TRBJ2-2; 7 bases line up with TRBD2. This CDR3 region has 16 residues. In germline, CDR1 is MGHRA, CDR2 YSYEKL. V was clipped by 0 bases and J by 7 bases; unmatched bases: 8. The CDR3 sequence is CASSQDGGMLNGELFF. CDR3 nucleotide sequence: TGCGCCAGCAGCCAAGACGGGGGGATGTTGAACGGGGAGCTGTTTTTT.

This chain connects TRBV7-9 to TRBJ1-2; the match to TRBD1 covers 7 bases. Germline V CDR1 and CDR2: SEHNR, FQNEAQ (reference sequence). The CDR3 is 16 amino acids. The V segment lost 1 base and the J segment 4 bases; nucleotides outside the gene matches: 9. DNA of the CDR3: TGTGCCAGCAGCTTAGTAACAGGGGTGGAGGTCTATGGCTACACCTTC. This sequence encodes CASSLVTGVEVYGYTF.

This chain connects TRBV7-9 to TRBJ2-5; the D gene is possibly TRBD2 (5 bases). This CDR3 has 14 amino acids. Germline-derived CDR1 and CDR2 are SEHNR and FQNEAQ (reference sequence). The ends were cut back, 3 bases at V and 5 bases at J, with 13 bases in the middle. The CDR3 loop is CASSLALGGETQYF. DNA for the CDR3: TGTGCCAGCAGCTTGGCACTCGGCGGGGAGACCCAGTACTTC.

The V and J genes are TRBV28 and TRBJ1-1, with TRBD1 matching over 8 bases. The ends lost 5 bases at V and 3 bases at J; junction bases unmatched: 8. Germline assignment: CDR1 MDHEN and CDR2 SYDVKM. CDR3 size: 15 residues. The DNA of the CDR3 is TGTGCCAGCAGTCTTACCCCGGACAGGGACACTGAAGCTTTCTTT. This gives the protein CASSLTPDRDTEAFF. The full variable domain, rest sourced from reference TRBV28 and TRBJ1-1, is DVKVTQSSRYLVKRTGEKVFLECVQDMDHENMFWYRQDPGLGLRLIYFSYDVKMKEKGDIPEGYSVSREKKERFSLILESASTNQTSMYLCASSLTPDRDTEAFFGQGTRLTVV.

The chain uses TRBV28 and TRBJ2-2; 9 nucleotides align to TRBD1. The junction had 13 bases not matched to a gene; V was cut back by 6 bases and J by 8 bases. The CDR3 is 16 residues long. CDR1 and CDR2 (germline): MDHEN, SYDVKM. The CDR3 loop is CASRLTGTGMNGELFF. Here the CDR3 DNA reads TGTGCCAGCAGGCTAACCGGGACAGGGATGAATGGGGAGCTGTTTTTT.

The CDR3 loop reads CASSPETDFNYGYTF. The CDR3 nucleotides are TGCGCCAGCAGCCCCGAGACAGATTTTAACTATGGCTACACCTTC. The rearrangement uses TRBV5-1 and TRBJ1-2, with a weak D call TRBD1 (5 bases). V was trimmed by 4 bases and J by 1 base, leaving 14 bases between them. The CDR3 has 15 amino acids. Germline V gene data show CDR1 as SGHRS and CDR2 as YFSETQ.

The V call is TRBV11-2, the J call TRBJ2-1, with 10 bases that match TRBD2. This CDR3 is 17 amino acids long. Germline V gives CDR1 SGHAT, CDR2 FQNNGV. The V gene end was trimmed by 5 bases and the J gene end by 8 bases; junction bases not matched to a gene: 15. The chain's CDR3 is CASSRRQSSGGWHEQFF. The CDR3 coding sequence is TGTGCCAGCAGCAGAAGACAGTCTAGCGGGGGCTGGCATGAGCAGTTCTTC.

This sequence joins TRBV6-1 and TRBJ1-6; D possibly corresponds to TRBD1 (5 bases). This CDR3 is built from 15 residues. Trimming removed 7 bases from V and 3 bases from J, with 13 bases in between. Germline values: CDR1 MNHNS, CDR2 SASEGT. CDR3 in DNA: TGTGCCAGCACCGACAGAGACTTCTATAATTCACCCCTCCACTTT. Its protein product is CASTDRDFYNSPLHF.

This clone was picked up one time. The rearrangement links TRBV7-9 to TRBJ2-3; 8 nucleotides line up with TRBD1. CDR3 length: 17 residues. The germline V gene encodes CDR1 SEHNR and CDR2 FQNEAQ (reference sequence). Trimming at V came to 5 bases and at J to 1 base, leaving 11 bases not matched to a gene. Written as DNA, the CDR3 is TGTGCCAGCAGCCAGAATCGCAGGGGGCTCGGCACAGATACGCAGTATTTT. This gives the protein CASSQNRRGLGTDTQYF.

The chain couples TRBV19 to TRBJ2-4; D may be TRBD1 (7 bases). V was clipped by 5 bases and J by 1 base, with 24 bases between them. Germline loops: CDR1 LNHDA, CDR2 SQIVND (reference sequence). This CDR3 has 19 residues. The CDR3 coding sequence is TGTGCCAGTAGTTCGAGACAGGGAATCGCGGGATCGGCCAAAAACATTCAGTACTTC. Encoded protein: CASSSRQGIAGSAKNIQYF.

The V gene is TRBV21-1, the J gene TRBJ1-6; the DNA was not used to check the table's D call, TRBD1. TRBV21-1 is a recognized pseudogene. The CDR3 contains 16 residues. The CDR3 sequence: CASSKEGQGPNSPLHF. CDR3 bases: TGTGCCAGCAGCAAAGAGGGACAGGGTCCTAATTCACCCCTCCACTTT.

This clone has more than one count but fewer than ten. The genes are TRBV11-2 and TRBJ2-7; a weak D match, TRBD1 (6 bases). This CDR3 has 14 residues. Germline assignment: CDR1 SGHAT and CDR2 FQNNGV. V was cut by 0 bases and J by 2 bases, with 8 bases left in between. This CDR3 is CASSLDTGTYEQYF. The CDR3 bases are TGTGCCAGCAGCTTAGATACAGGGACCTACGAGCAGTACTTC.

This clone was counted once. J is TRBJ1-5 and V is TRBV11-2; D ambiguous. The CDR3 consists of 13 residues. Trimming took off 0 bases at V and 5 bases at J, with 5 bases between the two ends. Germline CDR1 is SGHAT and CDR2 is FQNNGV. The CDR3 reads CASSLEEDQPQHF. In DNA, the CDR3 is TGTGCCAGCAGCTTAGAGGAGGATCAGCCCCAGCATTTT.

This clone was detected only a few times. The gene calls are TRBV4-3 and TRBJ1-1; 9 positions match TRBD1. Germline V CDR1 and CDR2: LGHNA, YSLEER. This CDR3 is built from 15 residues. V was clipped by 4 bases and J by 11 bases; unmatched bases: 14. The CDR3 nucleotides are TGCGCCAGCAGCCGAGAAGTCCCGGGACAGGGTTCTGCTTTCTTT. Encoded protein: CASSREVPGQGSAFF.

The chain joins TRBV7-2 to TRBJ1-2, with 11 bases that match TRBD1. The V and J ends lost 1 base and 4 bases, in that order; junction bases with no gene match: 2. The V gene's germline CDR1 is SGHTA and CDR2 FQGNSA. The CDR3 is 15 amino acids. The CDR3: CASSLGGQGVYGYTF. CDR3 DNA: TGTGCCAGCAGCTTAGGGGGACAGGGGGTCTATGGCTACACCTTC.

This rearrangement joins TRBV19 to TRBJ1-1; unclear D gene. The germline gives CDR1 LNHDA, CDR2 SQIVND (reference sequence). CDR3 size: 12 residues. Trimming took 3 bases from V and 6 from J, leaving 8 bases between them. CDR3 protein: CASSIGGPEAFF. The DNA of the CDR3 is TGTGCCAGTAGTATTGGAGGGCCTGAAGCTTTCTTT.

The chain is built from TRBV4-3 and TRBJ2-1; D may be TRBD2 (5 bases). From germline, CDR1 is LGHNA and CDR2 YSLEER. The CDR3 is 13 residues long. V lost 4 bases to trimming and J lost 6 bases, with 10 bases between them. The CDR3 DNA reads as TGCGCCAGCAGCCTAGGACTCCGCAATGAGCAGTTCTTC. It translates to CASSLGLRNEQFF.